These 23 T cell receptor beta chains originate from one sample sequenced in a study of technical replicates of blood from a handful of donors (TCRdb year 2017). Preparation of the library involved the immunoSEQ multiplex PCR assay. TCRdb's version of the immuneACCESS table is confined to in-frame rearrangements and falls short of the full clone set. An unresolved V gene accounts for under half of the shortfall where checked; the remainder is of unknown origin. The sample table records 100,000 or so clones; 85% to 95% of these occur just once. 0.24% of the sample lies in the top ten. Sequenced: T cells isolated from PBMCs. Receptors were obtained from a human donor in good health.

CDR3 nucleotide sequence: TGTGCCAGCTCACCGACAGGACAGGGATCGTATGAAAAACTGTTTTTT. It specifies CASSPTGQGSYEKLFF. The rearrangement links TRBV18 to TRBJ1-4; 8 bases agree with TRBD1. Per the germline V gene, CDR1 is KGHSH and CDR2 is LQKENI. With 3 bases clipped from V and 6 bases from J, the junction kept 9 bases outside the gene matches. The CDR3 is made up of 16 amino acids.

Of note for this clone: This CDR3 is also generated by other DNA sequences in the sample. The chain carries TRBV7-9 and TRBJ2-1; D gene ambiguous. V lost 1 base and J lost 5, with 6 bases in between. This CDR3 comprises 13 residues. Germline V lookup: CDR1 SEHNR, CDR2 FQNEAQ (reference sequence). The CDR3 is CASSLDSNNEQFF. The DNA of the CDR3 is TGTGCCAGCAGCTTAGACAGTAACAATGAGCAGTTCTTC.

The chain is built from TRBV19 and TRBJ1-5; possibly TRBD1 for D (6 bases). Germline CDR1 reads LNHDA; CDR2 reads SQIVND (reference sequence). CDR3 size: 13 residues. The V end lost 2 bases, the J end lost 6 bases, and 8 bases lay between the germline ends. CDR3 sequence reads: CASSINRAQPQHF. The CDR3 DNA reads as TGTGCCAGTAGTATAAACAGGGCTCAGCCCCAGCATTTT.

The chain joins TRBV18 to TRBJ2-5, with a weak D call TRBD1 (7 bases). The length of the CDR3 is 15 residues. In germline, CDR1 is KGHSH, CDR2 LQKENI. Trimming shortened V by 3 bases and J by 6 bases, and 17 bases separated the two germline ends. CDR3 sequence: CASSPPGGNRKTQYF. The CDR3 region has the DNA TGTGCCAGCTCACCCCCAGGGGGGAACAGGAAGACCCAGTACTTC. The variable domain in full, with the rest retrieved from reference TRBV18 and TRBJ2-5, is NAGVMQNPRHLVRRRGQEARLRCSPMKGHSHVYWYRQLPEEGLKFMVYLQKENIIDESGMPKERFSAEFPKEGPSILRIQQVVRGDSAAYFCASSPPGGNRKTQYFGPGTRLLVL.

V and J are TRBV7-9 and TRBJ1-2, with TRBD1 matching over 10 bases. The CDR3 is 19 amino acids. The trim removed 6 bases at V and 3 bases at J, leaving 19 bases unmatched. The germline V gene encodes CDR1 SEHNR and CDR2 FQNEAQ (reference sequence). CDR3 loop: CASRHTIRRRQGADYGYTF. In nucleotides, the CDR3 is TGTGCCAGCAGGCACACAATTCGAAGAAGACAGGGGGCGGACTATGGCTACACCTTC.

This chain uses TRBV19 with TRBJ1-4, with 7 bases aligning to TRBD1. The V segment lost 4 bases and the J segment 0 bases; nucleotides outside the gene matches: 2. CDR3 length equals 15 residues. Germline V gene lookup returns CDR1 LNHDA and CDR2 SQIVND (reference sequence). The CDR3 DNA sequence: TGTGCCAGTAGTAAGCAGGGGGCAACTAATGAAAAACTGTTTTTT. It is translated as CASSKQGATNEKLFF.

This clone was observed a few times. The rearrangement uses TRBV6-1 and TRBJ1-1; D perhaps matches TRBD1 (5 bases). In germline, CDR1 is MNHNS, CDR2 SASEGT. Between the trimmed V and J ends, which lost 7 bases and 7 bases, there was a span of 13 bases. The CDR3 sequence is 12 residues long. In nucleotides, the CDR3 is TGTGCCAGCAACCCCTGGACAAATGAAGCTTTCTTT. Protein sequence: CASNPWTNEAFF.

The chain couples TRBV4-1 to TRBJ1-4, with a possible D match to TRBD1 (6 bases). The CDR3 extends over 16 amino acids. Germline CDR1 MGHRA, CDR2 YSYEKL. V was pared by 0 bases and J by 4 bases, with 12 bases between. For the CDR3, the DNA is TGCGCCAGCAGCCAAGATTGGTCAGGGGATAATGAAAAACTGTTTTTT. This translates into CASSQDWSGDNEKLFF.

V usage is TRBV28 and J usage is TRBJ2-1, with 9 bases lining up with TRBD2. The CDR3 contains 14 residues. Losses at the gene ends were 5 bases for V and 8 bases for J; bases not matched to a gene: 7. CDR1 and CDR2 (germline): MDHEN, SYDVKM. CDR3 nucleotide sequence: TGTGCCAGCAGTCGCGGGGGGGGTTTAGATGAGCAGTTCTTC. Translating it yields CASSRGGGLDEQFF.

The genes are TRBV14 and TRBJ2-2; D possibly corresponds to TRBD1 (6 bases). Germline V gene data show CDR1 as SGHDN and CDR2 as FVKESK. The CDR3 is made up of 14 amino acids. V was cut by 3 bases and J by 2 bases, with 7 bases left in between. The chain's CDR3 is CASSQDRNTGELFF. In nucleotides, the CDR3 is TGTGCCAGCAGCCAGGACAGAAACACCGGGGAGCTGTTTTTT. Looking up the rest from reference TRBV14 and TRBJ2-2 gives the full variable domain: EAGVTQFPSHSVIEKGQTVTLRCDPISGHDNLYWYRRVMGKEIKFLLHFVKESKQDESGMPNNRFLAERTGGTYSTLKVQPAELEDSGVYFCASSQDRNTGELFFGEGSRLTVL.

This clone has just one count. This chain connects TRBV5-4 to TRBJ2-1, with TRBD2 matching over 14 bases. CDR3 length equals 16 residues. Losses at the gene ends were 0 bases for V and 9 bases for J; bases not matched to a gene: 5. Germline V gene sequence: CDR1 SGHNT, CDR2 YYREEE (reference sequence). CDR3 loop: CASSLATSGGAREQFF. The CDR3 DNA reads TGTGCCAGCAGCTTGGCGACTAGCGGGGGGGCCCGTGAGCAGTTCTTC.

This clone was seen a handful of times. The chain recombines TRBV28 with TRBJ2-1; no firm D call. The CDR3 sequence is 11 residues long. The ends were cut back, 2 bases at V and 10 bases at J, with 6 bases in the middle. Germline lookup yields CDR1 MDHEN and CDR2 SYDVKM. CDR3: CASSLHVEQFF. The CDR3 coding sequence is TGTGCCAGCAGTTTACATGTGGAGCAGTTCTTC.

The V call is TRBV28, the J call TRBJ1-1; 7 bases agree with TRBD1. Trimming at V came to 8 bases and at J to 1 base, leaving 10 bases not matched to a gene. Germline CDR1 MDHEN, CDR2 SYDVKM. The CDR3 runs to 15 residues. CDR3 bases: TGTGCCAGCGCCGGTGCGGGACAGCCGAACACTGAAGCTTTCTTT. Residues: CASAGAGQPNTEAFF. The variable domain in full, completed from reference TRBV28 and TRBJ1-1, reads DVKVTQSSRYLVKRTGEKVFLECVQDMDHENMFWYRQDPGLGLRLIYFSYDVKMKEKGDIPEGYSVSREKKERFSLILESASTNQTSMYLCASAGAGQPNTEAFFGQGTRLTVV.

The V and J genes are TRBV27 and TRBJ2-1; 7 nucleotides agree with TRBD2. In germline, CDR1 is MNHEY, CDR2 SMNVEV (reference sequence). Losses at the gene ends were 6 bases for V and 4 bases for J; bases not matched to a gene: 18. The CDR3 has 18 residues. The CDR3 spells CASSRTTLADDYYNEQFF. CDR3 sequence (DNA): TGTGCCAGCAGCCGTACGACGCTAGCGGACGATTATTACAATGAGCAGTTCTTC.

The CDR3 DNA sequence: TGTGCCATCAGTGAGCCGATAGGACAGGGGAGGAACACCGGGGAGCTGTTTTTT. This translates into CAISEPIGQGRNTGELFF. J is TRBJ2-2 and V is TRBV10-3; 9 nucleotides agree with TRBD1. This CDR3 is built from 18 residues. After removal of 2 bases from V and 1 base from J, the junction contained 8 bases not matched to a gene. The germline CDR1 and CDR2 sequences are ENHRY and SYGVKD.

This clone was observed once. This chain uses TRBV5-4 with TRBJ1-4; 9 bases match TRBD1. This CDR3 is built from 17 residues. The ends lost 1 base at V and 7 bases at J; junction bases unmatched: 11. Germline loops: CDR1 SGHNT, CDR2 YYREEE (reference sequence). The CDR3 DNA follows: TGTGCCAGCAGCTTGATGGGACAGGGTTCTTCGAGTGAAAAACTGTTTTTT. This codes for CASSLMGQGSSSEKLFF.

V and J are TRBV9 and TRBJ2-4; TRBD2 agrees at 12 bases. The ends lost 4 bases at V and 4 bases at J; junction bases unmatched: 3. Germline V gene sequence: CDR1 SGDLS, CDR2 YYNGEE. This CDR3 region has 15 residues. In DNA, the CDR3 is TGTGCCAGCAGCCCCGGGACTAGCGGGAAAAACATTCAGTACTTC. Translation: CASSPGTSGKNIQYF.

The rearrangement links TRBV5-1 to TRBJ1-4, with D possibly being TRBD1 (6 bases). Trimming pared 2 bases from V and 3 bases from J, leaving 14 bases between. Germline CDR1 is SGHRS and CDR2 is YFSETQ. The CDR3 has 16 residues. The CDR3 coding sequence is TGCGCCAGCAGCTTTGTTTTACAGGGCCCTAATGAAAAACTGTTTTTT. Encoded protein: CASSFVLQGPNEKLFF.

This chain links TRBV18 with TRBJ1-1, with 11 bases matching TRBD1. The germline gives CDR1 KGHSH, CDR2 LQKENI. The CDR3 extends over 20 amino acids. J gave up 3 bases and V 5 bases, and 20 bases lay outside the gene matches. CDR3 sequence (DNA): TGTGCCAGCTCATCAACCCGGACAGGGGGCTTATCTGGGGGAGACACTGAAGCTTTCTTT. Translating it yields CASSSTRTGGLSGGDTEAFF.

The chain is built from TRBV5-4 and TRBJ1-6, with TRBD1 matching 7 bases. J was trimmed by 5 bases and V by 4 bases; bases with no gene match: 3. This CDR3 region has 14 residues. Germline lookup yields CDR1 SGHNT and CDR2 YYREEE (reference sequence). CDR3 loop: CASSLQGNNSPLHF. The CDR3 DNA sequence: TGTGCCAGCAGCCTACAGGGGAATAATTCACCCCTCCACTTT.

CDR3 amino acids: CASSLAGTGTYEQYF. The CDR3 DNA follows: TGTGCCAGCAGTTTAGCCGGGACAGGGACCTACGAGCAGTACTTC. The rearrangement uses TRBV28 and TRBJ2-7; 9 bases line up with TRBD1. Germline CDR1 is MDHEN and CDR2 is SYDVKM. V dropped 2 bases and J dropped 2; count of bases not matched to a gene: 4. The CDR3 sequence is 15 residues long.

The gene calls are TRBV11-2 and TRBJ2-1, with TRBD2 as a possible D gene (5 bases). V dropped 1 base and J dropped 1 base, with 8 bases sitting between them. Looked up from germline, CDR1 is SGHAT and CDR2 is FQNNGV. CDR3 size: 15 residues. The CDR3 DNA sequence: TGTGCCAGCAGCTTAGTCCGCGGGTCCTACAATGAGCAGTTCTTC. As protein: CASSLVRGSYNEQFF.

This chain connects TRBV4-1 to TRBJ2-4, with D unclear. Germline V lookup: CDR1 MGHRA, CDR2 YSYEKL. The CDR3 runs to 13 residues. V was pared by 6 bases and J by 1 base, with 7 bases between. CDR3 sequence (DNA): TGCGCCAGCAGATCCGGGGCCAAAAACATTCAGTACTTC. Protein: CASRSGAKNIQYF.